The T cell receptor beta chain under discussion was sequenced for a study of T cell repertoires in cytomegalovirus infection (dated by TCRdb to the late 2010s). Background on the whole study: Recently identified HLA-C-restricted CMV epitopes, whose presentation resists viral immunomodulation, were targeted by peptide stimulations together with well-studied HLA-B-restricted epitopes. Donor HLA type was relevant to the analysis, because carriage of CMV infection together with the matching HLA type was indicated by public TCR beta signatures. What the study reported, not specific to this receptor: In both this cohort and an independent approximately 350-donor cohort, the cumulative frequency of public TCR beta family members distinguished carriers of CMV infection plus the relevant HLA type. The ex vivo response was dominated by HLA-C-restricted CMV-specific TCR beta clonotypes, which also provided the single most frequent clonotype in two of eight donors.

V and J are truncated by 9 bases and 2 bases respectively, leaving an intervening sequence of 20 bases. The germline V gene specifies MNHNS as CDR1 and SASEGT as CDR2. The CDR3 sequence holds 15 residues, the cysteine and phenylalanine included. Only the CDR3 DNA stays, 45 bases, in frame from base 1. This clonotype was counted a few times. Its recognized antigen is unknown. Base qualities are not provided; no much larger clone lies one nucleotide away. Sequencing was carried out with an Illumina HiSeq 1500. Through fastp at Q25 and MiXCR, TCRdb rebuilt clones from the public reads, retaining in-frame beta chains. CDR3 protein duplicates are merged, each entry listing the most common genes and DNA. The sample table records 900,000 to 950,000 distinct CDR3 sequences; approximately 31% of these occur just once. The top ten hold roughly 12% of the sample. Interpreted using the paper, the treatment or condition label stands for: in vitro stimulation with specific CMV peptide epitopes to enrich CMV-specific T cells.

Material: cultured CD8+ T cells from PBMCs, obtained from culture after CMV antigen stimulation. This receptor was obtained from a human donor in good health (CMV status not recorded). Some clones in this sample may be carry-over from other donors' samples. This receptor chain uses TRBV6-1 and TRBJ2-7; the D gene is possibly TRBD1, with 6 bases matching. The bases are TGTGCCAGAATTTGTAGGCAGGGGCCTACCTACGAGCAGTACTTC. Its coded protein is CARICRQGPTYEQYF.